A selection of T cell receptor beta chains follows, all from one sample in a study of T cell changes during pregnancy in multiple sclerosis. Only in-frame clones appear in the TCRdb table, and some are missing; sequencing was by immunoSEQ multiplex PCR. The sample carries 55,000 to 85,000 clones, about 90% recorded once. This specimen consisted of peripheral blood, obtained after pregnancy. The receptors were sampled from a female donor with multiple sclerosis, enrolled in a pregnancy study. Each CDR3 is given with its conserved first and last residue. Expanded clones get a size class; other rows say once, few or many, or leave the size out.

CDR3: CASSSDSRGTQYF; size: .; V: TRBV5-4
CDR3: CASSLITSGRGEQYF; size: .; V: TRBV18
CDR3: CAWKAPGGRSTEAFF; size: .; V: TRBV30
CDR3: CASSASYEQYF; size: .; V: TRBV7-9
CDR3: CASSLARTGELFF; size: .; V: TRBV5-4
CDR3: CASSLQASNTEAFF; size: .; V: TRBV5-1
CDR3: CASSQVDSGQAVF; size: .; V: TRBV4-1
CDR3: CASSFWQAEQYF; size: .; V: TRBV5-4
CDR3: CASSFGTGPNTEAFF; size: .; V: TRBV13
CDR3: CASSLAPTGVPTYEQYF; size: .; V: TRBV7-9
CDR3: CASSQQYSRGAEQFF; size: .; V: TRBV4-3
CDR3: CATSSSLMTGQFEQYF; size: .; V: TRBV15
CDR3: CASRPGTGVYEQYF; size: .; V: TRBV6-6
CDR3: CASSSGTGVQPQHF; size: .; V: TRBV27
CDR3: CAISESWVSGEKLFF; size: .; V: TRBV10-3
CDR3: CASSGQGGGYTF; size: few; V: TRBV19
CDR3: CASSLLGQPSETQYF; size: once; V: TRBV27
CDR3: CASSLGQGFSEQYF; size: .; V: TRBV5-6
CDR3: CASSIDGGWTEAFF; size: .; V: TRBV19
CDR3: CASRSGGNTEAFF; size: .; V: TRBV28
CDR3: CAISESLQPQHF; size: .; V: TRBV10-3
CDR3: CASSPGLQYEQYF; size: .; V: TRBV18
CDR3: CASSRTGTSDTYEQYF; size: .; V: TRBV4-1
CDR3: CASSYSPLGADTQYF; size: .; V: TRBV6-5
CDR3: CASSGIGGPHEQYF; size: .; V: TRBV5-1
CDR3: CASSLVLAFGTQYF; size: .; V: TRBV7-2
CDR3: CASSLTGGEQFF; size: .; V: TRBV18
CDR3: CSVEGDYGYTF; size: .; V: TRBV29-1
CDR3: CASSFRGGSYEQYF; size: once; V: TRBV5-1
CDR3: CASSFLAVNEKLFF; size: .; V: TRBV5-1
CDR3: CASSSGDADTQYF; size: .; V: TRBV7-9
CDR3: CASSLTGVLETQYF; size: .; V: TRBV7-2
CDR3: CASSETTSGRAEYNEQFF; size: .; V: TRBV6-1
CDR3: CASSLGQILEAFF; size: .; V: TRBV7-2
CDR3: CASSPPFRSGETQYF; size: .; V: TRBV7-9
CDR3: CASSFGGLAGPLNQETQYF; size: .; V: TRBV7-2
CDR3: CASSVGDTQYF; size: .; V: TRBV7-9
CDR3: CASSLETGDEQYF; size: .; V: TRBV7-9
CDR3: CASSRTGGHTEAFF; size: few; V: TRBV9
CDR3: CAWSQNTGELFF; size: .; V: TRBV30
CDR3: CAIGSDNEKLFF; size: .; V: TRBV10-3
CDR3: CASSLGGTEPYEQYF; size: .; V: TRBV5-4
CDR3: CASSQGTTSYEQYF; size: .; V: TRBV4-1
CDR3: CASSLTGTIDEQYF; size: .; V: TRBV7-9
CDR3: CASTSAGYSGANVLTF; size: .; V: TRBV19
CDR3: CASSQALAPYNEQFF; size: .; V: TRBV4-3
CDR3: CASHDPGGGDTQYF; size: .; V: TRBV9
CDR3: CASSYGPQGKAFF; size: .; V: TRBV6-5
CDR3: CASSPSGGKEGYTF; size: .; V: TRBV7-2
CDR3: CASSCRTWSGYTF; size: .; V: TRBV7-4
CDR3: CASSQDGLAGYNEQFF; size: .; V: TRBV4-1